The text below deals with one T cell receptor beta chain. Its antigen remains unknown. A multiplex PCR was run with 60 Vbeta primers and 13 Jbeta primers. Measured with immunoSEQ multiplex PCR; TCRdb has only the in-frame clones, and not every one. The sample includes 130,000 to 150,000 clones, roughly 76% of them seen just once. Germline assignment: CDR1 MNHEY and CDR2 SVGAGI. The CDR3 has 16 amino acids. J gave up 4 bases and V 2 bases, and 6 bases lay outside the gene matches. The source of the sample is a study of cytomegalovirus exposure and HLA in healthy donors. Findings and limits, study-wide: The authors listed 164 TCR beta chains as cytomegalovirus-associated.

The TCR was taken from a man younger than 30 in good health and CMV-seronegative. Input material: PBMCs. This chain links TRBV6-5 with TRBJ1-2, with 11 bases lining up with TRBD1. In nucleotides, the CDR3 is TGTGCCAGCAGTTACCTTAAGGGACAGGGGGGCTATGGCTACACCTTC. Protein product: CASSYLKGQGGYGYTF.